This T cell receptor (beta chain) was obtained from a study of blood T cell repertoires in COVID-19. J lost 7 bases, V lost 5 bases, and 14 bases had no gene match. Germline-derived CDR1 and CDR2 are SGHTS and YDEGEE. The CDR3 sequence is 16 residues long. Sequencing was performed with immunoSEQ multiplex PCR; in TCRdb, only in-frame clones are kept and a portion is missing. This table has 250,000 to 300,000 clones, roughly nine tenths appearing once. The sequencing input was PBMCs or T cells enriched from blood (not recorded which). The receptor was derived from a woman between 35 and 50 years old who had recovered from COVID-19. The J gene is TRBJ1-1, the V gene TRBV5-8; 10 bases are a match to TRBD1. CDR3 DNA: TGTGCCAGCAGAACCGGGACAGGGGCCTTGGGGAGTGAAGCTTTCTTT. Its translation: CASRTGTGALGSEAFF.